These 28 T cell receptor beta chains originate from one sample sequenced in a study of cytomegalovirus exposure and HLA in healthy donors. Primers for the PCR totalled 60 Vbeta and 13 Jbeta. Assay used: immunoSEQ multiplex PCR; TCRdb lists only in-frame clones, some missing. This table has approximately 240,000 clones, approximately 80% appearing once. Sequencing was carried out using PBMCs. The receptor set was obtained from a woman between 35 and 50 years old in good health and CMV-seronegative.

The CDR3 DNA follows: TGTGCCAGCTCACGAGAGACAGGGGTTGACACTGAAGCTTTCTTT. This gives the protein CASSRETGVDTEAFF. The chain recombines TRBV18 with TRBJ1-1; 8 positions match TRBD1. Germline CDR1 and CDR2: KGHSH and LQKENI. The CDR3 is made up of 15 amino acids. Trimming removed 4 bases from V and 3 bases from J; junction bases left unmatched: 7.

This clone was detected once. The chain employs TRBV14 and TRBJ2-2, with no clear D. This CDR3 is built from 15 residues. Per germline, CDR1 SGHDN and CDR2 FVKESK. V was pared by 0 bases and J by 2 bases, with 7 bases between. CDR3 DNA: TGTGCCAGCAGCCAAGATGCCAGAAACACCGGGGAGCTGTTTTTT. This codes for CASSQDARNTGELFF.

The chain joins TRBV5-1 to TRBJ1-6, with a weak D call TRBD1 (6 bases). CDR3 length equals 17 residues. Germline V CDR1 and CDR2: SGHRS, YFSETQ. Trimming removed 3 bases at V and 3 bases at J, with 16 bases between. CDR3 coding DNA: TGCGCCAGCAGCTCGGTACAGGGTGAAGGCTATAATTCACCCCTCCACTTT. This codes for CASSSVQGEGYNSPLHF.

The chain couples TRBV18 to TRBJ2-7; D gene ambiguous. Germline V lookup: CDR1 KGHSH, CDR2 LQKENI. V shed 5 bases and J shed 4 bases, with 12 bases lying between them. The CDR3 sequence is 13 residues long. CDR3 loop: CASSATASYEQYF. In nucleotides, the CDR3 is TGTGCCAGCTCAGCCACAGCTTCTTACGAGCAGTACTTC.

This clone has only a few counts. The rearrangement uses TRBV19 and TRBJ1-4; possible D gene TRBD1, 6 bases. Germline V gene sequence: CDR1 LNHDA, CDR2 SQIVND (reference sequence). Trimming cost V 7 bases and J 5 bases, with 11 bases left between them. The CDR3 runs 13 residues. The DNA for the CDR3 is TGTGCCAGTACGGATAGGGGGAATGAAAAACTGTTTTTT. Translation gives CASTDRGNEKLFF.

The count of this clone is one. CDR3 nucleotide sequence: TGTGCCAGCAGCCGGGACAGGGTTCAAGAGACCCAGTACTTC. Translating gives CASSRDRVQETQYF. The chain uses TRBV11-2 and TRBJ2-5, with 9 bases identical to TRBD1. V lost 5 bases and J lost 2; bases outside the gene matches: 3. The CDR3 spans 14 residues. The V gene's germline CDR1 is SGHAT and CDR2 FQNNGV.

This clone has only one observation. The chain uses TRBV4-2 and TRBJ2-2, with 13 nucleotides matching TRBD2. The CDR3 runs to 16 residues. The junction had 2 bases not matched to a gene; V was cut back by 2 bases and J by 5 bases. Germline V gene lookup returns CDR1 LGHNA and CDR2 YNFKEQ. The CDR3 protein is CASSQPGLAGTGELFF. The CDR3 nucleotides are TGTGCCAGCAGCCAACCGGGACTAGCGGGAACCGGGGAGCTGTTTTTT.

Only a few counts were recorded for this clone. The chain links TRBV7-2 to TRBJ1-5; perhaps TRBD1 as D (6 bases). Germline values: CDR1 SGHTA, CDR2 FQGNSA. The CDR3 consists of 15 residues. The V gene lost 5 bases and the J gene lost 7 bases, with 18 bases spanning the gap. The CDR3 sequence is CASSPGALGTQPQHF. The CDR3 region has the DNA TGTGCCAGCAGCCCTGGGGCCTTGGGGACACAGCCCCAGCATTTT.

The table lists this clone with a few counts. This chain uses TRBV4-1 with TRBJ2-5, with a tentative D call TRBD2 (5 bases). V lost 1 base, J lost 5 bases, and 17 bases lay in between. Germline V CDR1 and CDR2: MGHRA, YSYEKL. The CDR3 has 16 amino acids. The CDR3 is CASSQVPLVIPETQYF. In DNA form, the CDR3 reads TGCGCCAGCAGCCAAGTCCCACTAGTTATTCCGGAGACCCAGTACTTC.

The V and J genes are TRBV27 and TRBJ1-5; maybe TRBD1 (5 bases). The germline CDR1 and CDR2 sequences are MNHEY and SMNVEV (reference sequence). The CDR3 contains 16 residues. Trimming cost V 4 bases and J 2 bases, with 15 bases left between them. The chain's CDR3 is CASSSSGGLGNQPQHF. In DNA, the CDR3 is TGTGCCAGCAGTTCCTCCGGGGGACTAGGCAATCAGCCCCAGCATTTT.

The rearrangement links TRBV19 to TRBJ1-5; TRBD1 might be the D (6 bases). The CDR3 sequence is 17 residues long. V was pared by 6 bases and J by 7 bases, with 25 bases between. The germline V gene encodes CDR1 LNHDA and CDR2 SQIVND (reference sequence). CDR3 nucleotide sequence: TGTGCCAGTAGCTGGATGACTTCGAGGGGGGGTGAACAGCCCCAGCATTTT. Translation gives CASSWMTSRGGEQPQHF.

The chain uses TRBV7-6 and TRBJ2-2; D possibly corresponds to TRBD1 (6 bases). The CDR3 length is 14 residues. Trimming cost V 0 bases and J 4 bases, with 6 bases left between them. CDR1 and CDR2 from the germline V gene are SGHVS and FNYEAQ. CDR3 residues: CASSLAGGTGELFF. DNA for the CDR3: TGTGCCAGCAGCTTAGCAGGGGGCACCGGGGAGCTGTTTTTT.

The V and J genes are TRBV5-4 and TRBJ2-7; D may be TRBD2 (5 bases). Trimming pared 4 bases from V and 0 bases from J, leaving 14 bases between. CDR3 length: 15 residues. Germline V gives CDR1 SGHNT, CDR2 YYREEE (reference sequence). The DNA for the CDR3 is TGTGCCAGCAGCAACAGACTGGGGAGCTCCTACGAGCAGTACTTC. Translating it yields CASSNRLGSSYEQYF.

This chain links TRBV9 with TRBJ2-1; D is unresolved. Between the trimmed V and J ends, which lost 0 bases and 10 bases, there was a span of 11 bases. CDR1 is SGDLS, CDR2 YYNGEE, per germline. The CDR3 runs to 13 residues. The chain's CDR3 is CASSVVEASEQFF. The CDR3, as DNA: TGTGCCAGCAGCGTAGTTGAGGCGTCGGAGCAGTTCTTC. Combining the CDR3 with reference TRBV9 and TRBJ2-1 gives the whole variable domain DSGVTQTPKHLITATGQRVTLRCSPRSGDLSVYWYQQSLDQGLQFLIQYYNGEERAKGNILERFSAQQFPDLHSELNLSSLELGDSALYFCASSVVEASEQFFGPGTRLTVL.

The rearrangement joins TRBV20-1 to TRBJ1-1; D possibly corresponds to TRBD1 (6 bases). V was cut by 6 bases and J by 5 bases, with 10 bases left in between. CDR1 and CDR2 (germline): DFQATT, SNEGSKA (reference sequence). The CDR3 sequence is 11 residues long. The CDR3 sequence: CSARQGTEAFF. The CDR3 DNA reads as TGCAGTGCAAGGCAGGGGACTGAAGCTTTCTTT.

The chain employs TRBV7-2 and TRBJ1-3; D possibly corresponds to TRBD1 (5 bases). V was clipped by 2 bases and J by 0 bases, with 11 bases between them. This CDR3 contains 16 residues. Germline values: CDR1 SGHTA, CDR2 FQGNSA. The CDR3 nucleotides are TGTGCCAGCAGCTTAACGGGGGGGGACTCTGGAAACACCATATATTTT. Translation gives CASSLTGGDSGNTIYF. Complete variable domain (other parts from reference TRBV7-2 and TRBJ1-3): GAGVSQSPSNKVTEKGKDVELRCDPISGHTALYWYRQSLGQGLEFLIYFQGNSAPDKSGLPSDRFSAERTGGSVSTLTIQRTQQEDSAVYLCASSLTGGDSGNTIYFGEGSWLTVV.

The V gene is TRBV4-3, the J gene TRBJ1-1, with a tentative D call TRBD1 (6 bases). The CDR3 runs to 12 residues. The germline V and J ends were trimmed by 3 bases and 11 bases, with 13 bases remaining between them. The germline gives CDR1 LGHNA, CDR2 YSLEER. CDR3: CASSHHTGSAFF. Here the CDR3 DNA reads TGCGCCAGCAGCCATCACACAGGGTCGGCTTTCTTT.

V gene TRBV7-6 combines with J gene TRBJ2-7, with a tentative D call TRBD1 (5 bases). Per germline, CDR1 SGHVS and CDR2 FNYEAQ. V was cut by 1 base and J by 0 bases, with 7 bases left in between. The CDR3 is 14 amino acids. This CDR3 reads CASSLVDSSYEQYF. The CDR3 region has the DNA TGTGCCAGCAGCTTAGTTGACAGCTCCTACGAGCAGTACTTC.

This clone was recorded a few times. This sequence joins TRBV6-5 and TRBJ2-2; TRBD1 aligns across 7 bases. Germline-derived CDR1 and CDR2 are MNHEY and SVGAGI. With V trimmed by 5 bases and J by 3 bases, 6 bases remained unmatched. The length of the CDR3 is 15 residues. The CDR3 is CASSGYRGDTGELFF. The DNA for the CDR3 is TGTGCCAGCAGTGGCTACAGGGGTGACACCGGGGAGCTGTTTTTT.

The chain has TRBV5-1 and TRBJ1-1; a possible D gene is TRBD1 (5 bases). CDR1 is SGHRS and CDR2 is YFSETQ in the germline V gene. V was trimmed by 3 bases and J by 7 bases, leaving 16 bases between them. CDR3 size: 14 residues. The CDR3 region is CASSSSGGWVEAFF. The CDR3 DNA reads as TGCGCCAGCAGCTCCTCCGGGGGATGGGTTGAAGCTTTCTTT.

This clone was seen a few times. The rearrangement links TRBV13 to TRBJ1-1; D perhaps matches TRBD1 (6 bases). CDR1 is PRHDT and CDR2 is FYEKMQ in the germline V gene (reference sequence). CDR3 size: 12 residues. Deletions cut 5 bases from V and 7 bases from J, with 11 bases between. CDR3 sequence: CASSTQGNEAFF. The CDR3 DNA reads as TGTGCCAGCAGCACGCAGGGGAATGAAGCTTTCTTT.

This chain joins TRBV27 and TRBJ2-1; D may be TRBD2 (6 bases). Germline CDR1 MNHEY, CDR2 SMNVEV (reference sequence). The CDR3 covers 12 residues. The V and J ends lost 6 bases and 10 bases respectively, with 13 bases between them. The CDR3 DNA sequence: TGTGCCAGCAGCGTTCCTGGAGGGGAGCAGTTCTTC. Translation: CASSVPGGEQFF.

This clone occurred once. The chain's CDR3 is CASSMGGRETQYF. The CDR3 DNA follows: TGTGCCAGCTCAATGGGAGGGAGGGAGACCCAGTACTTC. The V call is TRBV2, the J call TRBJ2-5, with 7 bases fitting TRBD2. This CDR3 spans 13 amino acids. Trimming cost V 8 bases and J 5 bases; bases outside gene matches: 8. The V gene's germline CDR1 is SNHLY and CDR2 FYNNEI.

This clone has only one observation. The CDR3 here is CASSLGGMANSPLHF. The CDR3 region has the DNA TGTGCCAGCAGCTTAGGCGGAATGGCTAATTCACCCCTCCACTTT. This sequence joins TRBV7-9 and TRBJ1-6; no reliable D call. Looked up from germline, CDR1 is SEHNR and CDR2 is FQNEAQ (reference sequence). This CDR3 region has 15 residues. Trimming shortened V by 1 base and J by 6 bases, and 10 bases separated the two germline ends.

This chain uses TRBV18 with TRBJ1-5; 7 nucleotides line up with TRBD1. In germline, CDR1 is KGHSH, CDR2 LQKENI. Germline trimming cut 3 bases from V and 6 bases from J; bases unmatched to any gene: 5. This CDR3 comprises 14 residues. The CDR3 loop reads CASSPDRAGQPQHF. CDR3 nucleotide sequence: TGTGCCAGCTCACCCGACAGGGCGGGTCAGCCCCAGCATTTT.

The chain couples TRBV7-2 to TRBJ2-3; D ambiguous. Trimming removed 5 bases from V and 12 bases from J, with 12 bases in between. Germline loops: CDR1 SGHTA, CDR2 FQGNSA. The CDR3 contains 11 residues. CDR3 nucleotide sequence: TGTGCCAGCAGCGCAGACATACGACAGTATTTT. The encoded protein is CASSADIRQYF.

This chain links TRBV7-2 with TRBJ1-5; tentative D call: TRBD1 (5 bases). The CDR3 loop spans 15 amino acids. The V gene's germline CDR1 is SGHTA and CDR2 FQGNSA. V was clipped by 5 bases and J by 3 bases, with 14 bases between them. CDR3: CASSIAGGANQPQHF. The CDR3 nucleotides are TGTGCCAGCAGCATCGCAGGTGGGGCCAATCAGCCCCAGCATTTT.

This chain joins TRBV27 and TRBJ2-7; no reliable D call. The ends were cut back, 5 bases at V and 4 bases at J, with 12 bases in the middle. The CDR3 loop spans 13 amino acids. In germline, CDR1 is MNHEY, CDR2 SMNVEV (reference sequence). This CDR3 is CASSLTENYEQYF. In nucleotides, the CDR3 is TGTGCCAGCAGTCTCACAGAGAATTACGAGCAGTACTTC.